These 4 T cell receptor beta chains were all obtained from the same sample, sequenced in a study of blood T cell repertoires in COVID-19. This table comes from immunoSEQ multiplex PCR, and its TCRdb copy is limited to in-frame clones, with some not included. Found here are hundreds of thousands of clones, more than 75% of them singletons; the top ten hold around 4.5%. Material for sequencing was PBMCs or T cells enriched from blood (not recorded which). Receptor source: a man aged 25 to 40 with acute COVID-19.

This sequence joins TRBV7-9 and TRBJ1-6; 9 bases match TRBD1. V shed 5 bases and J 8 bases; nucleotides not matched to a gene: 1. CDR1 is SEHNR and CDR2 is FQNEAQ in the germline V gene (reference sequence). The CDR3 contains 13 residues. The DNA for the CDR3 is TGTGCCAGCAGCCGGACAGGGGATTCACCCCTCCACTTT. It codes for CASSRTGDSPLHF.

J is TRBJ1-4 and V is TRBV2, with D maybe TRBD1 (5 bases). The CDR3 spans 17 residues. V dropped 6 bases and J dropped 0 bases, with 17 bases sitting between them. From germline, CDR1 is SNHLY and CDR2 FYNNEI. The CDR3 protein is CASRRRGGATTNEKLFF. DNA of the CDR3: TGTGCCAGCAGACGAAGGGGAGGGGCGACAACTAATGAAAAACTGTTTTTT.

CDR3 residues: CASSSGQGNTEAFF. CDR3 in DNA: TGTGCCAGCAGTTCGGGACAGGGGAACACTGAAGCTTTCTTT. The chain links TRBV27 to TRBJ1-1; 9 bases match TRBD1. The germline gives CDR1 MNHEY, CDR2 SMNVEV (reference sequence). The CDR3 covers 14 residues. The V gene end was trimmed by 4 bases and the J gene end by 1 base; junction bases not matched to a gene: 1.

As to this clone: Other DNA sequences in the same sample also yield this CDR3. The CDR3 loop is CASSRGQGNEKLFF. CDR3 in DNA: TGTGCCAGCAGTCGGGGACAGGGCAATGAAAAACTGTTTTTT. The chain recombines TRBV6-5 with TRBJ1-4; TRBD1 aligns across 9 bases. V was clipped by 5 bases and J by 5 bases; unmatched bases: 3. CDR1 is MNHEY and CDR2 is SVGAGI in the germline V gene. CDR3 length equals 14 residues.